The text below deals with one T cell receptor beta chain. The clone's antigen remains unknown. Per-base qualities were not stored, and no clone one base away is much larger. V is pared back by 5 bases and J by 9 bases, with 8 bases lying between the germline termini. According to the germline V gene (reference sequence), CDR1 reads LNHDA and CDR2 reads SQIVND. The CDR3 has 12 amino acids, counting the end cysteine and phenylalanine. The retained sequence is limited to the CDR3, 36 bases, with the frame set at the first base. This entry comes from a study of graft-versus-host responses after intestinal transplantation (dated by TCRdb to 2020 to 2023). The study in broad terms: Recipients received multivisceral, liver-intestinal, or isolated intestinal transplants. All recipients received anti-thymocyte globulin induction followed by maintenance tacrolimus and steroids for about three years. After intestinal transplantation, graft-versus-host and host-versus-graft alloreactive T cell clones in the graft, circulation and bone marrow were tracked using bulk TCR-beta CDR3 sequencing. To identify alloreactive clones, pre-transplant mixed lymphocyte reaction products were sequenced and compared with unstimulated pre-transplant donor and recipient T cells. Of the roughly 24 intestinal transplant recipients enrolled in the cohort, one of whom was a retransplant, a few patients without pretransplant specimens were excluded. A peak of at least 4% donor T cells among recipient peripheral blood mononuclear cells was the definition used for donor T cell macrochimerism. Rather than going through the commercial service, samples from three later patients were sequenced in-house on an Illumina MiSeq and processed with MiXCR. Study-level results and caveats: Patients with donor T cell macrochimerism had high GvH to HvG T cell clonal ratios in their allografts. Early after transplant, peak levels of circulating GvH clones were found to be associated with declines in HvG clones. GvH clones turned up in recipient bone marrow, with some appearing earlier in ileal mucosa or blood, a pattern consistent with an intestinal mucosal origin. The relatively low number and heterogeneity of intestinal transplant patients limited the conclusions.

Taken with the paper, the label for time point translates to: cells obtained before transplantation from donor or recipient. CD3+CD4+ and CD3+CD8+ populations were FACS-sorted from unstimulated pre-transplant donor and recipient cells taken from spleen or lymph nodes. The protocol used for the library was the immunoSEQ multiplex PCR assay. For most patients, genomic DNA was isolated using the Qiagen DNeasy Blood and Tissue Kit and was shipped frozen to Adaptive Biotechnologies for TCR sequencing. For most patients, high-throughput TCR-beta CDR3 sequencing of genomic DNA was performed by Adaptive Biotechnologies. The study's processing was this. Adaptive's ImmunoSEQ software was the source of the TCR sequencing data for 15 to 20 patients, while a few other patients were processed with MiXCR and VDJtools. To correct CD4 versus CD8 sorting errors, any sequence found in both subsets at a frequency ratio below 5:1 was removed. CDR3 nucleotide sequences shared between donor and recipient were removed because their origin could not be assigned. To count as alloreactive, a clone needed at least 2-fold expansion over unstimulated cells and a minimum CFSE-low frequency of 0.002% (template counts) or 0.001% (read counts). Mappable clones were those detected in sequenced pre-transplant spleen, lymph node, or MLR CFSE-low populations of the donor or recipient. The cumulative frequency of alloreactive clones was calculated as a percentage of all sequences, weighted by copy number. The clones in this table, taken by TCRdb from immuneACCESS, are in-frame only. Not every clone is retained; where verified, under half of the shortfall comes from an unresolved V gene, and the cause of the rest is unknown. V and J calls and clone size are copied from that table; D and trimming were computed from the DNA. The sample records some 83,000 clones, 91% of which are singletons. Of the sample, approximately 0.1% is held by the ten largest clones.

The rearrangement combines TRBV19 with TRBJ1-6, with no confidently assigned D gene. The material sequenced was unstimulated CD4+ T cells sorted from spleen or lymph node cells, taken before intestinal transplant. This receptor was obtained from a human donor who received an intestinal transplant. The CDR3: CASSSSGSPLHF. In nucleotide form, the sequence is TGTGCCAGTAGTTCTTCCGGTTCACCCCTCCACTTT.